This T cell receptor beta chain emerged from a study of T cells in Graves' hyperthyroidism and ophthalmopathy. Study results and caveats: With a median lead of approximately 6 months before onset, the model predicted ophthalmopathy.

Amplification of TCR beta CDR3 regions was performed using RNA transcripts as template. An initial round of RT-PCR targeting the TCR CDR3 relied on the HTBI primer set. TCRdb used MiXCR to reprocess the multiplex PCR reads, holding one entry per CDR3 protein. The table records under 400,000 distinct CDR3 sequences, around 25% of them present only once. Trimming cost V 6 bases and J 3 bases; bases outside gene matches: 8. This CDR3 comprises 15 residues. Germline CDR1 and CDR2: WSHSY and SAAADI. Diagnoses were established using clinical symptoms, serum thyroxine and TRAb, thyroid ultrasound and orbital computed tomography. This clonotype was seen ten or more times. The antigen is unknown.

The chain combines TRBV10-2 with TRBJ2-1, with TRBD1 matching 7 bases. The source of this sequence is a man aged 45-60 years with Graves' hyperthyroidism. The sample comprised blood. The CDR3 reads CASSPGTANYNEQFF. CDR3 nucleotide sequence: TGCGCCAGCAGCCCAGGGACAGCAAACTACAATGAGCAGTTCTTC.